The rows below give T cell receptor beta chains drawn from one sample of a study of response to subunit inactivated influenza vaccine. In TCRdb, the RT-PCR reads were re-called with MiXCR into one record per CDR3 protein. The profile shows about 520,000 distinct CDR3 sequences, 25% of them singletons. Sequencing used CD4+ T cells sorted from PBMCs, obtained more than 4 days after vaccination. All receptors derive from a man aged 50-59 years who received an inactivated influenza vaccine. Each CDR3 is given with its conserved first and last residue. A D gene is named only where the DNA matches it firmly. The listing skips clone size in some rows; elsewhere it reads once, few, many or a size class.

D gene: TRBD2; J gene: TRBJ2-7; V gene: TRBV15; clone size: few; CDR3 protein: CATSRGGTSGFEQYF; CDR3 DNA: TGTGCCACCAGCAGAGGCGGGACTAGCGGGTTCGAGCAGTACTTC
D gene: .; J gene: TRBJ2-7; V gene: TRBV20-1; clone size: few; CDR3 protein: CSATLNPGLNYEQYF; CDR3 DNA: TGCAGTGCCACATTAAATCCGGGACTTAACTACGAGCAGTACTTC
D gene: TRBD2; J gene: TRBJ2-1; V gene: TRBV9; clone size: .; CDR3 protein: CASSVGISGRLRSSYNEQFF; CDR3 DNA: TGTGCCAGCAGCGTAGGAATTAGCGGGAGGTTACGGAGCTCCTACAATGAGCAGTTCTTC
D gene: .; J gene: TRBJ1-4; V gene: TRBV27; clone size: .; CDR3 protein: CASRVGAGEKLFF; CDR3 DNA: TGTGCCAGCAGGGTAGGGGCTGGTGAAAAACTGTTTTTT
D gene: .; J gene: TRBJ2-1; V gene: TRBV6-2/TRBV6-3; clone size: once; CDR3 protein: CATYAMVEQFF; CDR3 DNA: TGTGCCACCTACGCTATGGTTGAGCAGTTCTTC
D gene: .; J gene: TRBJ2-3; V gene: TRBV29-1; clone size: .; CDR3 protein: CSVAKGGADTQYF; CDR3 DNA: TGCAGCGTAGCTAAAGGGGGGGCAGATACGCAGTATTTT
D gene: .; J gene: TRBJ2-3; V gene: TRBV5-1; clone size: .; CDR3 protein: CASSLVADSLRTDTQYF; CDR3 DNA: TGCGCCAGCAGCTTGGTTGCGGACTCCCTTCGCACAGATACGCAGTATTTT
D gene: TRBD1; J gene: TRBJ2-1; V gene: TRBV12-3/TRBV12-4; clone size: .; CDR3 protein: CASTSWGQGRGEQFF; CDR3 DNA: TGTGCCAGCACGAGTTGGGGACAGGGTCGTGGTGAGCAGTTCTTC
D gene: .; J gene: TRBJ1-5; V gene: TRBV7-2; clone size: many; CDR3 protein: CASSLYNQPQHF; CDR3 DNA: TGTGCCAGCAGCTTATATAATCAGCCCCAGCATTTT
D gene: TRBD2; J gene: TRBJ2-1; V gene: TRBV11-3; clone size: .; CDR3 protein: CASSLAGGTRNEQFF; CDR3 DNA: TGTGCCAGCAGCTTAGCGGGGGGGACACGCAATGAGCAGTTCTTC
D gene: .; J gene: TRBJ2-7; V gene: TRBV12-3/TRBV12-4; clone size: .; CDR3 protein: CASSIDLTYEQYF; CDR3 DNA: TGTGCCAGCAGCATAGACCTCACCTACGAGCAGTACTTC
D gene: .; J gene: TRBJ2-7; V gene: TRBV20-1; clone size: many; CDR3 protein: CSARPPKTPGYEQYF; CDR3 DNA: TGCAGTGCTAGACCCCCGAAGACGCCAGGGTACGAGCAGTACTTC
D gene: .; J gene: TRBJ1-5; V gene: TRBV4-1; clone size: .; CDR3 protein: CASSTTRYQPQHF; CDR3 DNA: TGCGCCAGCAGCACGACACGATATCAGCCCCAGCATTTT
D gene: .; J gene: TRBJ1-3; V gene: TRBV5-5; clone size: .; CDR3 protein: CASSYRAGSSGNTIYF; CDR3 DNA: TGTGCCAGCAGCTACAGGGCGGGGAGCTCTGGAAACACCATATATTTT
D gene: .; J gene: TRBJ2-3; V gene: TRBV7-9; clone size: many; CDR3 protein: CAGGGSTDTQYF; CDR3 DNA: TGTGCTGGGGGCGGGAGCACAGATACGCAGTATTTT
D gene: .; J gene: TRBJ2-7; V gene: TRBV7-9; clone size: .; CDR3 protein: CASSPRQTGSYEQYF; CDR3 DNA: TGTGCCAGCAGCCCCCGGCAGACGGGCTCCTACGAGCAGTACTTC
D gene: .; J gene: TRBJ1-1; V gene: TRBV29-1; clone size: .; CDR3 protein: CSVDHFGGRDTEAFF; CDR3 DNA: TGCAGCGTTGATCATTTCGGGGGGAGGGACACTGAAGCTTTCTTT
D gene: .; J gene: TRBJ2-3; V gene: TRBV20-1; clone size: .; CDR3 protein: CSHSGGVTDTQYF; CDR3 DNA: TGCAGCCACTCAGGGGGGGTGACAGATACGCAGTATTTT
D gene: TRBD2; J gene: TRBJ2-1; V gene: TRBV10-3; clone size: few; CDR3 protein: CAIRGLSGRDNFNEQFF; CDR3 DNA: TGTGCCATCAGGGGACTCAGCGGGAGGGACAATTTCAATGAGCAGTTCTTC
D gene: .; J gene: TRBJ2-7; V gene: TRBV6-1; clone size: few; CDR3 protein: CASSEVLGRGDEQYF; CDR3 DNA: TGTGCCAGCAGTGAAGTATTGGGCAGGGGCGACGAGCAGTACTTC
D gene: TRBD2; J gene: TRBJ2-1; V gene: TRBV20-1; clone size: few; CDR3 protein: CSARDPPGSGVGEQFF; CDR3 DNA: TGCAGTGCTAGAGATCCCCCGGGTAGCGGGGTGGGTGAGCAGTTCTTC
D gene: .; J gene: TRBJ2-7; V gene: TRBV4-3; clone size: .; CDR3 protein: CASSQVKGSGYEQYF; CDR3 DNA: TGCGCCAGCAGCCAAGTTAAGGGGTCTGGCTACGAGCAGTACTTC
D gene: .; J gene: TRBJ2-1; V gene: TRBV12-3/TRBV12-4; clone size: few; CDR3 protein: CASGSWNEQFF; CDR3 DNA: TGTGCCAGCGGGAGTTGGAATGAGCAGTTCTTC
D gene: .; J gene: TRBJ2-5; V gene: TRBV20-1; clone size: few; CDR3 protein: CSARSPSGIGTQYF; CDR3 DNA: TGCAGTGCTAGATCCCCCTCTGGTATAGGGACCCAGTACTTC
D gene: TRBD2; J gene: TRBJ2-1; V gene: TRBV7-9; clone size: medium-sized; CDR3 protein: CASQTTSGGAWNEQFF; CDR3 DNA: TGTGCCAGCCAAACGACTAGCGGGGGGGCTTGGAATGAGCAGTTCTTC
D gene: .; J gene: TRBJ2-5; V gene: TRBV25-1; clone size: .; CDR3 protein: CASSERTAQETQYF; CDR3 DNA: TGTGCCAGCAGTGAAAGAACAGCTCAAGAGACCCAGTACTTC
D gene: TRBD2; J gene: TRBJ2-1; V gene: TRBV5-1; clone size: many; CDR3 protein: CASSAQIGGARNEQFF; CDR3 DNA: TGCGCCAGCAGCGCCCAGATCGGGGGGGCACGAAATGAGCAGTTCTTC
D gene: TRBD2; J gene: TRBJ2-5; V gene: TRBV12-3/TRBV12-4; clone size: .; CDR3 protein: CASSLRMGGEKTQYF; CDR3 DNA: TGTGCCAGCAGTTTAAGAATGGGGGGGGAAAAGACCCAGTACTTC
D gene: .; J gene: TRBJ2-3; V gene: TRBV7-2; clone size: .; CDR3 protein: CASSFGRRATDTQYF; CDR3 DNA: TGTGCCAGCAGCTTTGGACGGCGGGCCACAGATACGCAGTATTTT
D gene: .; J gene: TRBJ1-2; V gene: TRBV11-2; clone size: few; CDR3 protein: CASSLRNGGRLPPSNYGYTF; CDR3 DNA: TGTGCCAGCAGCCTACGAAACGGCGGACGACTACCACCCTCTAACTATGGCTACACCTTC
D gene: TRBD2; J gene: TRBJ2-5; V gene: TRBV7-2; clone size: .; CDR3 protein: CASSLSAGGVGETQYF; CDR3 DNA: TGTGCCAGCAGCTTAAGTGCGGGAGGCGTGGGGGAGACCCAGTACTTC
D gene: TRBD1; J gene: TRBJ2-1; V gene: TRBV6-4; clone size: .; CDR3 protein: CASSFGTGTGYNEQFF; CDR3 DNA: TGTGCCAGCAGCTTCGGGACAGGGACTGGGTACAATGAGCAGTTCTTC
D gene: TRBD2; J gene: TRBJ2-1; V gene: TRBV10-3; clone size: .; CDR3 protein: CAISRTSGRHNEQFF; CDR3 DNA: TGTGCCATCAGCCGGACTAGCGGGAGGCACAATGAGCAGTTCTTC
D gene: TRBD1; J gene: TRBJ2-3; V gene: TRBV12-3/TRBV12-4; clone size: few; CDR3 protein: CASSAGQGTDTQYF; CDR3 DNA: TGTGCCAGCAGTGCGGGACAGGGGACAGATACGCAGTATTTT
D gene: TRBD1; J gene: TRBJ2-7; V gene: TRBV6-2/TRBV6-3; clone size: few; CDR3 protein: CASSSGQGVEGRGSEQYF; CDR3 DNA: TGTGCCAGCAGTTCCGGACAGGGGGTGGAAGGAAGGGGATCCGAGCAGTACTTC
D gene: TRBD2; J gene: TRBJ2-3; V gene: TRBV7-2; clone size: few; CDR3 protein: CASSLARGADTQYF; CDR3 DNA: TGTGCCAGCAGCTTAGCACGGGGGGCAGATACGCAGTATTTT
D gene: TRBD1; J gene: TRBJ2-1; V gene: TRBV12-3/TRBV12-4; clone size: few; CDR3 protein: CASRQGTGGGEQFF; CDR3 DNA: TGTGCCAGCAGGCAGGGGACAGGGGGAGGTGAGCAGTTCTTC
D gene: .; J gene: TRBJ2-5; V gene: TRBV5-1; clone size: few; CDR3 protein: CASSLGGQPTQETQYF; CDR3 DNA: TGCGCCAGCAGCTTGGGAGGACAGCCTACTCAAGAGACCCAGTACTTC
D gene: TRBD1; J gene: TRBJ2-5; V gene: TRBV6-6; clone size: few; CDR3 protein: CATQGARGETQYF; CDR3 DNA: TGTGCCACACAGGGGGCGCGGGGAGAGACCCAGTACTTC
D gene: .; J gene: TRBJ2-5; V gene: TRBV5-4; clone size: .; CDR3 protein: CASSLAGLGLAETQYF; CDR3 DNA: TGTGCCAGCAGCTTGGCCGGGTTAGGGCTCGCAGAGACCCAGTACTTC
D gene: TRBD2; J gene: TRBJ2-1; V gene: TRBV12-3/TRBV12-4; clone size: .; CDR3 protein: CASSFVGGGSRRNEQFF; CDR3 DNA: TGTGCCAGCAGCTTCGTCGGGGGGGGCAGTAGGCGCAATGAGCAGTTCTTC
D gene: TRBD2; J gene: TRBJ2-3; V gene: TRBV4-2; clone size: few; CDR3 protein: CASSQGRASGSADTQYF; CDR3 DNA: TGTGCCAGCAGCCAAGGTCGGGCTAGCGGGAGCGCAGATACGCAGTATTTT